This T cell receptor beta chain comes out of a study of OX40 agonist ivuxolimab in advanced cancers. About the research overall: Hepatocellular carcinoma, melanoma, renal cell or head and neck cancer was diagnosed in the dose-escalation patients.

The investigators sampled blood at baseline, at cycle 4 day 1, and at cycle 7 day 1. The method was immunoSEQ multiplex PCR; TCRdb's version includes in-frame clones alone and lacks a portion of them. The repertoire holds 60,000 to 70,000 clones, with 75% to 90% as singletons. The sequence was obtained from an adult with an advanced solid tumor such as melanoma, head and neck, liver or kidney cancer. Sequenced here: CD4+ or CD8+ T cells sorted from blood, sampled in a trial of the OX40 agonist ivuxolimab.

The CDR3 DNA reads as TGCGCCAGCAGCCAAGAGTTAGCGGGAGCGATAGATACGCAGTATTTT. Amino acids: CASSQELAGAIDTQYF. This chain connects TRBV4-1 to TRBJ2-3; 9 bases match TRBD2. Unmatched junction bases numbered 6, after V lost 0 bases and J lost 5 bases. CDR3 length: 16 residues. CDR1 and CDR2 (germline): MGHRA, YSYEKL.